The 15 T cell receptor delta chains below all came from one sample that was sequenced in a study of γδ T cells in repeated Plasmodium falciparum infection. TCRdb reanalysed the multiplex PCR reads via CATT. The sample yields around 52,000 delta-chain clones, over 1.5% seen once. Gammadelta T cells were flow-sorted from PBMC into Vgamma9/Vdelta2+ and Vdelta2-negative populations for bulk analysis. The sequenced sample consisted of gamma-delta T cells from blood. The receptors were gathered from a pool of human donors (malaria-infected and uninfected, not separated).

This clone was seen ten or more times. This chain joins TRDV1 and TRDJ1; 8 bases align to TRDD3. The germline V gene has CDR1 TSWWSYY and CDR2 QGS. The CDR3 is 20 amino acids. Germline trimming cut 4 bases from V and 2 bases from J; bases unmatched to any gene: 21. DNA for the CDR3: TGTGCTCTTGGGGTTTTAGGCGACCTCTACTGGGGGTTCATAACCGATAAACTCATCTTT. The encoded protein is CALGVLGDLYWGFITDKLIF.

Comments on this clone: TCRdb records a much larger clone's protein for this DNA, with a difference at residue 3 that likely arises from a read error; the protein given is the translation of the DNA. The chain couples TRDV2 to TRDJ1; 8 bases align to TRDD3. CDR3 size: 29 residues. Germline CDR1 reads GEAIGNYY; CDR2 reads EKD. This CDR3 reads CAYDPAFRPNGVEPLLGADADLYTDKLIF. The CDR3 DNA reads as TGTGCCTATGACCCTGCCTTCCGGCCCAATGGAGTAGAGCCCTTACTGGGGGCCGACGCTGACCTATACACCGATAAACTCATCTTT.

This clone is judged medium-sized. Compared with germline, one end of the junction differs, possibly owing to a read error. This chain connects TRDV1 to TRDJ1; the D is unclear. The CDR3 consists of 18 residues. Germline CDR1 TSWWSYY, CDR2 QGS. CDR3 in amino acids: CALGEALGVERHTYKPIF. CDR3 coding DNA: TGTGCTCTTGGGGAAGCCCTAGGGGTGGAGAGACACACCTATAAACCCATCTTT.

This clone appeared a few times. With only one base between it and a far larger clone, this is likely a read error. Other DNA variants within this sample encode the same CDR3. This sequence joins TRDV1 and TRDJ1; D gene unclear. No J gene is reported in TCRdb; it was inferred here by comparing the DNA with germline. The CDR3 covers 17 residues. From germline, CDR1 is TSWWSYY and CDR2 QGS. CDR3 coding DNA: TGTGCTCTTGGGGATTTAAGGTACAGGGTCTACACCAATAAACTCATCTTT. Amino acids: CALGDLRYRVYTNKLIF.

This clone was seen ten or more times. The protein that TCRdb holds for this DNA derives from a much larger clone and differs from the translated DNA at residue 15, which likely indicates a read error; the protein shown here is translated from the DNA. This sequence joins TRDV2 and TRDJ1; TRDD3 matches at 10 bases. The length of the CDR3 is 18 residues. The germline gives CDR1 GEAIGNYY, CDR2 EKD. CDR3 DNA sequence: TGTGCCTGTGACACACGACAATACTGGGGGATTTACACCGATGAACTCATCTTT. It translates to CACDTRQYWGIYTDELIF.

This clone was counted many times. The mismatch at residue 8 between this DNA's translation and the TCRdb protein of a much larger clone likely reflects a read error; the protein shown is translated from the DNA. V gene TRDV2 combines with J gene TRDJ1; D is ambiguous. This CDR3 region has 16 residues. Trimming left V 4 bases short and J 8 bases short, with 25 bases between. Germline CDR1 and CDR2: GEAIGNYY and EKD. The CDR3 protein is CACEDTIAGQIYKLIF. DNA of the CDR3: TGTGCCTGTGAGGACACTATAGCGGGACAGATATACAAACTCATCTTT.

This clone was counted ten times or more. The protein in TCRdb stems from a much larger clone and differs at residue 7 from this DNA's translation, likely a read error; here the protein is translated from the DNA. The J gene is TRDJ1, the V gene TRDV1; 10 positions agree with TRDD3. The V gene's germline CDR1 is TSWWSYY and CDR2 QGS. V shed 0 bases, J shed 0 bases, and the junction held 16 bases outside the gene matches. The CDR3 has 21 residues. CDR3 DNA: TGTGCTCTTGGGGAACTTGCACCCCCCCGGGGATGGGGGATACACACCGATAAACTCATCTTT. Translation gives CALGELAPPRGWGIHTDKLIF.

As regards this clone: The protein in TCRdb stems from a much larger clone and differs at residue 20 from this DNA's translation, likely a read error; here the protein is translated from the DNA. The chain recombines TRDV1 with TRDJ1; 10 nucleotides agree with TRDD3. No J segment appears in TCRdb, so it was assigned here by matching the sequence to germline. The CDR3 is made up of 24 amino acids. Germline V lookup: CDR1 TSWWSYY, CDR2 QGS. The CDR3 is CALGILLGAFPRTGGFGSTGKLIF. CDR3 bases: TGTGCTCTTGGGATTCTTCTAGGGGCCTTTCCTAGGACTGGGGGATTTGGAAGCACCGGTAAACTCATCTTT.

This clone was counted a few times. The protein that TCRdb holds for this DNA derives from a much larger clone and differs from the translated DNA at residue 4, which likely indicates a read error; the protein shown here is translated from the DNA. CDR3 in DNA: TGTGCCTGTGTCACCGAGTTCTCCAAACTGGGGGATACGCGCCAAACGTACACCGATAAACTCATCTTT. Translating gives CACVTEFSKLGDTRQTYTDKLIF. The chain uses TRDV2 and TRDJ1; 13 bases are shared with TRDD3. In the absence of a J gene in TCRdb, the DNA was matched to germline to assign it here. The CDR3 sequence is 23 residues long. CDR1 and CDR2 (germline): GEAIGNYY, EKD.

This clone was counted between two and nine times. TCRdb records a much larger clone's protein for this DNA, with a difference at residue 11 that likely arises from a read error; the protein given is the translation of the DNA. V is TRDV1 and J is TRDJ1, with 10 bases that match TRDD3. TCRdb does not report a J gene; here it was assigned by matching the DNA to germline references. Unmatched junction bases numbered 20, after V lost 0 bases and J lost 1 base. The CDR3 covers 22 residues. The germline V gene encodes CDR1 TSWWSYY and CDR2 QGS. This CDR3 is CALGELKASLTGGFTCTDKLIF. CDR3 DNA sequence: TGTGCTCTTGGGGAACTAAAGGCCTCCTTGACTGGGGGATTCACCTGCACCGATAAACTCATCTTT.

In this sample, this clone turned up many times. A far larger clone lies a single base away; this is likely a read error. The sample contains more than one DNA sequence encoding this CDR3. The chain uses TRDV1 and TRDJ1, with D unresolved. Looked up from germline, CDR1 is TSWWSYY and CDR2 is QGS. This CDR3 is built from 18 residues. Trimming stripped 2 bases from V and 1 base from J, with 20 bases between. CDR3: CALGEYFPTEPRTDKLIF. CDR3 nucleotide sequence: TGTGCTCTTGGGGAATATTTCCCCACGGAGCCCCGCACCGATAAACTCATCTTT.

This clone was observed at least ten times. The rearrangement uses TRDV1 and TRDJ1; TRDD2 might be the D (5 bases). This CDR3 region has 19 residues. Germline lookup yields CDR1 TSWWSYY and CDR2 QGS. V was shortened by 5 bases and J by 0 bases, with 25 bases between the two germline ends. The CDR3, as DNA: TGTGCTCTTGGGACAGCGCTAGGCCCTACCGACTGCTACACCGATAAACTCATCTTT. Its protein product is CALGTALGPTDCYTDKLIF.

This clone was seen more than once but under ten times. With only one base between it and a far larger clone, this is likely a read error. Other DNA sequences from this sample encode an identical CDR3 as well. The genes are TRDV1 and TRDJ1; 12 bases fit TRDD3. TCRdb supplies no J gene; here it was assigned by aligning the nucleotide sequence to germline. The CDR3 extends over 19 amino acids. Germline V gives CDR1 TSWWSYY, CDR2 QGS. J was trimmed by 3 bases and V by 4 bases; bases with no gene match: 15. CDR3 amino acids: CALGGWYWGIPGPSDKLIF. CDR3 sequence (DNA): TGTGCTCTTGGGGGGTGGTACTGGGGGATACCCGGCCCGTCCGATAAACTCATCTTT.

This clone was counted only a few times. TCRdb pairs this DNA with a much larger clone's protein that differs at residue 14, likely a read error; the protein shown was translated from the DNA. The V call is TRDV1, the J call TRDJ1; D possibly corresponds to TRDD3 (6 bases). Germline V gives CDR1 TSWWSYY, CDR2 QGS. V lost 2 bases, J lost 4 bases, and 26 bases lay in between. The CDR3 is 19 amino acids. For the CDR3, the DNA is TGTGCTCTTGGGGAAGGCGCTGGGGCCCGGAGAGGGTACATCGATAAACTCATCTTT. Its protein product is CALGEGAGARRGYIDKLIF.

This clone has a handful of counts. The TCRdb record carries a much larger clone's protein, which differs from this DNA's translation at residue 3; a read error is the likely cause, and the protein listed here is the DNA translation. This sequence joins TRDV1 and TRDJ1; 10 bases are shared with TRDD3. Assignment of the J gene here rests on matching the DNA to germline, because TCRdb gives none. The CDR3 consists of 24 residues. Germline V gives CDR1 TSWWSYY, CDR2 QGS. In DNA, the CDR3 is TGTGCTATTGGGATTCTTCTAGGGGCCTTTCCTAGGACTGGGGGATTTGGAAGCACCGATAAACTCATCTTT. Translation gives CAIGILLGAFPRTGGFGSTDKLIF.